The 2 T cell receptor beta chains reported below all come from one sample, sequenced in a study of naive and memory T cell subsets. Two oligonucleotides, mixed equimolar, formed the beta constant-region primer covering TRBC1 and TRBC2. One entry per CDR3 protein, called by TCRdb with MiXCR from the UMI-ligation and nested PCR reads. The table lists about 150,000 distinct CDR3 sequences, approximately 17% of them singletons. The material sequenced was naive CD4+ T cells from blood. The origin of the receptors is a human donor in good health.

This clonotype has only a few counts. The genes are TRBV7-2 and TRBJ2-7; 7 positions agree with TRBD1. The CDR3 is made up of 14 amino acids. Trimming removed 4 bases from V and 3 bases from J; junction bases left unmatched: 6. Germline V gives CDR1 SGHTA, CDR2 FQGNSA. CDR3: CASSSTGYGYEQYF. In nucleotides, the CDR3 is TGTGCCAGCAGCTCGACAGGGTACGGCTACGAGCAGTACTTC.

This chain links TRBV7-9 with TRBJ2-1; 11 bases align to TRBD1. After removal of 6 bases from V and 7 bases from J, the junction contained 8 bases not matched to a gene. Germline V CDR1 and CDR2: SEHNR, FQNEAQ (reference sequence). The CDR3 length is 15 residues. The CDR3 region is CASRVGTGGPNEQFF. CDR3 sequence (DNA): TGTGCCAGCAGGGTGGGGACAGGGGGTCCAAATGAGCAGTTCTTC.